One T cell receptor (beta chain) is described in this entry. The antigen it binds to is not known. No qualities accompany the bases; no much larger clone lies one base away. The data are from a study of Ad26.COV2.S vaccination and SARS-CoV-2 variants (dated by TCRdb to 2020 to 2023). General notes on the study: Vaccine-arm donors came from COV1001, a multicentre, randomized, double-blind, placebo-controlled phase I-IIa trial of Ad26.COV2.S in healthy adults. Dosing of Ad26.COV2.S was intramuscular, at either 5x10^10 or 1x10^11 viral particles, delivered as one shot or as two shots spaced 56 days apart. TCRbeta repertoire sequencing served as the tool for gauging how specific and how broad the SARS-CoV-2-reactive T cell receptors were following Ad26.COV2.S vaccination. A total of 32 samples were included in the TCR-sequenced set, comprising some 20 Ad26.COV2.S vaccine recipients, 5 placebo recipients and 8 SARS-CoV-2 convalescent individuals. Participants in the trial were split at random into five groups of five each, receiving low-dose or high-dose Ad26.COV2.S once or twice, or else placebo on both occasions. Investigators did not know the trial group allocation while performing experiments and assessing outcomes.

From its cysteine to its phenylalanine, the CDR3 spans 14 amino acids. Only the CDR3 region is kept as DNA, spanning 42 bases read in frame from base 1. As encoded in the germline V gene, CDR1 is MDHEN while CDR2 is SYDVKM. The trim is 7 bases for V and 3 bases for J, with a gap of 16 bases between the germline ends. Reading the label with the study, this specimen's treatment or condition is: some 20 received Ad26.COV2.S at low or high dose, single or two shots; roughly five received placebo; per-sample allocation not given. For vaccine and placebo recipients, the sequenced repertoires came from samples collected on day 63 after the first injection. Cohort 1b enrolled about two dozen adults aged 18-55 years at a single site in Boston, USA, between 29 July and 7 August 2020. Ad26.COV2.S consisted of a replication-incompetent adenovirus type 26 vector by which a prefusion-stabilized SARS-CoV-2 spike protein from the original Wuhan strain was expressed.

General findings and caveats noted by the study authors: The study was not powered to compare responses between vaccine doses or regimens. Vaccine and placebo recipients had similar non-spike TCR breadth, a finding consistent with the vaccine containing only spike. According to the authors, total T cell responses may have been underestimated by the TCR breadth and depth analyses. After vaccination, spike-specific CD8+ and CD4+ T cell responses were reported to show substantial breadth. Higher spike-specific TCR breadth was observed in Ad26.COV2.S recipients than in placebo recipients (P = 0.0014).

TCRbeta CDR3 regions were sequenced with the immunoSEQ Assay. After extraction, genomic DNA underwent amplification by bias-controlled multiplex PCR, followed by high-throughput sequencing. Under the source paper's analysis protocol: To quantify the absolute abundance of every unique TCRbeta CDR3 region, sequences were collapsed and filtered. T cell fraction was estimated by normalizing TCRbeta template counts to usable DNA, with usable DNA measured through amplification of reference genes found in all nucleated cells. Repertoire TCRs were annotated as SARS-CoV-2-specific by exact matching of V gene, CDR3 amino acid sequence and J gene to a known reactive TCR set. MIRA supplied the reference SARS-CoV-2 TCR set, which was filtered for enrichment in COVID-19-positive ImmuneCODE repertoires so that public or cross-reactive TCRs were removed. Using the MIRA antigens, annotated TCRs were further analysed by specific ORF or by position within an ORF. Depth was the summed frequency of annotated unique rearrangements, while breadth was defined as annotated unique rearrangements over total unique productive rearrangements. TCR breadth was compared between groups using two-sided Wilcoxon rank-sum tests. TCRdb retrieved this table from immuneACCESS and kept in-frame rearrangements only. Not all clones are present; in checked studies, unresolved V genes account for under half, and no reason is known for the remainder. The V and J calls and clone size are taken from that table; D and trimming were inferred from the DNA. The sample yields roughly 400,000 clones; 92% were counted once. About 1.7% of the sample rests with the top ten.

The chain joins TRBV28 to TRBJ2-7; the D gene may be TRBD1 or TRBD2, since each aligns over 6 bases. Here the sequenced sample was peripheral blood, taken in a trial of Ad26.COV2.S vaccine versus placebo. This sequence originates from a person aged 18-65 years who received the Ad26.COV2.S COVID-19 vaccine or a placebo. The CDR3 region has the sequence CASTSHGGLYEQYF. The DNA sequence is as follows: TGTGCCAGCACCTCACACGGGGGCCTCTACGAGCAGTACTTC.